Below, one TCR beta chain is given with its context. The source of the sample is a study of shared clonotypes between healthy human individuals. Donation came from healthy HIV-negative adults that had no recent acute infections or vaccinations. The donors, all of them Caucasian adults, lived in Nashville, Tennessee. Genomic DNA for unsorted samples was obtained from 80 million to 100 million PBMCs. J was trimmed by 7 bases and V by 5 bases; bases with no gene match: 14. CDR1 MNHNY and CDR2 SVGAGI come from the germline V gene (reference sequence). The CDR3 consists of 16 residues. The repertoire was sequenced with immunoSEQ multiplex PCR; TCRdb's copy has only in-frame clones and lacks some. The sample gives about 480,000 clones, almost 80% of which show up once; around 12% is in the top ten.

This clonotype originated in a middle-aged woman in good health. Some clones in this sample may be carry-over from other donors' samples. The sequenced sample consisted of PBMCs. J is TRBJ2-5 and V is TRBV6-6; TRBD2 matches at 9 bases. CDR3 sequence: CASSTIAGGARRTQYF. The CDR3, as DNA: TGTGCCAGCAGTACCATCGCGGGGGGGGCTCGTAGGACCCAGTACTTC.